This T cell receptor (beta chain) was recorded in a study of T cells in localized non-small cell lung cancer. Study results and caveats: Of the top 100 tumor clones, median around 50 were in adjacent lung, approximately 29 among its top 100. Among the tissues sampled, uninvolved adjacent lung had the highest T cell clonality, above tumor.

There are 14 residues in the CDR3. Germline V lookup: CDR1 SGHDT, CDR2 YYEEEE. The germline V and J ends were trimmed by 5 bases and 1 base, with 12 bases remaining between them. Note on this clone: The antigen is undetermined.

Repertoires were generated with immunoSEQ multiplex PCR, while TCRdb's copy carries only in-frame clones and drops some. Found here are about 15,000 clones, approximately 89% of them singletons; the top ten hold 4.2%. This sequence was found in a woman aged 40-69 years with stage I lung adenocarcinoma. V is TRBV5-6 and J is TRBJ2-5, with a possible D match to TRBD1 (7 bases). Specimen: peripheral blood, collected before any cancer treatment. The CDR3 nucleotides are TGTGCCAGCAGATGGAGGGGGCCCCAAGAGACCCAGTACTTC. As protein: CASRWRGPQETQYF.